A single TCR beta chain is shown here with its context. Its specificity is not known. This clone may be a read error of a much larger clone one base away. The donors, healthy Caucasians from Russia, were aged roughly 6 to 95. The CDR3 has 15 residues. CDR1 is SEHNR and CDR2 is FQNEAQ in the germline V gene (reference sequence). Together with a sample-barcoded 5' primer, a J-beta primer mix was included in a second PCR lasting about 6 to 11 cycles. The template-switch adaptor was a 5' adaptor with 12 random nucleotides. It tagged each cDNA molecule. There were at least 3 million CDR3-containing paired-end reads obtained from each sample. TCRdb ran MiXCR on the 5' RACE reads and lists one entry per CDR3 protein. Of about 1,800,000 distinct CDR3 sequences in the sample, roughly 27% are singletons; the top ten hold 7.7%. This specimen comes from a study of blood T cells in healthy people across ages. Notes on the study in general: Estimates based on one million T cells were treated as lower bounds.

Sequencing input: blood. This clonotype was obtained from a woman younger than 45 in good health. This chain uses TRBV7-9 with TRBJ2-6; maybe TRBD1 (5 bases). The CDR3 region has the DNA TGTGCCAGCAGCTTCTTCCTCTCTGGGGCCAACGCCCTGACTTTC. It encodes CASSFFLSGANALTF.